This T cell receptor (beta chain) appears in the sequencing data of a study of identical twins. Regarding the study as a whole: Fewer insertions characterized abundant cord blood beta clonotypes, whereas memory repertoires showed none. Out-of-frame alpha sequences shared by twins showed excess low generation probability.

This CDR3 region has 15 residues. Trimming removed 1 base from V and 5 bases from J; junction bases left unmatched: 5. Germline V gives CDR1 SEHNR, CDR2 FQNEAQ (reference sequence). TCRdb recomputed calls from the 5' RACE reads with MiXCR, one row per CDR3 protein. The sample lists a few hundred thousand distinct CDR3 sequences; roughly 9% were seen once. This clonotype was seen ten or more times. Its cognate antigen is unknown. This TCR was sampled from a woman in her forties or fifties in good health. The specimen was naive T cells sorted from blood. The chain employs TRBV7-9 and TRBJ2-1; TRBD2 matches at 7 bases. The CDR3 loop is CASSLVLAVHNEQFF. As DNA, the CDR3 is TGTGCCAGCAGCTTAGTCCTAGCGGTTCACAATGAGCAGTTCTTC.